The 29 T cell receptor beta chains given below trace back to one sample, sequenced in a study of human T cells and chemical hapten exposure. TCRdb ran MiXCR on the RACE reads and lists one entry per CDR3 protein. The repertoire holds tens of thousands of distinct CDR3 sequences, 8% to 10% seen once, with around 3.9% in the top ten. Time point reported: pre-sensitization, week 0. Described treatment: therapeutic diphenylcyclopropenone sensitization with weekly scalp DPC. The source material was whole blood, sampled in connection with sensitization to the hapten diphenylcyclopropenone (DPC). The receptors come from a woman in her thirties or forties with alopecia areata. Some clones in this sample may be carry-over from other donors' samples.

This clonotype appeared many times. The CDR3 DNA is TGTGCCAGCAGCATAGGGGATACGCAGTATTTT. Its translation is CASSIGDTQYF. The rearrangement joins TRBV6-5 to TRBJ2-3, with D unresolved. The CDR3 is 11 amino acids. Germline CDR1 and CDR2: MNHEY and SVGAGI. V lost 6 bases, J lost 6 bases, and 7 bases lay in between.

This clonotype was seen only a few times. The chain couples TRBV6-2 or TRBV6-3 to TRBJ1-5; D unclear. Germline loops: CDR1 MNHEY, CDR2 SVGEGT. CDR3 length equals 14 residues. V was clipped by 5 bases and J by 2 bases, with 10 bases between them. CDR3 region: CASSQPGRNQPQHF. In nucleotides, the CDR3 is TGTGCCAGCAGTCAGCCGGGCCGCAATCAGCCCCAGCATTTT.

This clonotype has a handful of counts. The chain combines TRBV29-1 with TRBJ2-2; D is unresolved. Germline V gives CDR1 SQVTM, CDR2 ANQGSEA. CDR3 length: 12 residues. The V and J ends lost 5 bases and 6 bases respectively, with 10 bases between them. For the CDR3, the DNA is TGCAGCGTTCTATCAGGAGCCGGGGAGCTGTTTTTT. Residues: CSVLSGAGELFF.

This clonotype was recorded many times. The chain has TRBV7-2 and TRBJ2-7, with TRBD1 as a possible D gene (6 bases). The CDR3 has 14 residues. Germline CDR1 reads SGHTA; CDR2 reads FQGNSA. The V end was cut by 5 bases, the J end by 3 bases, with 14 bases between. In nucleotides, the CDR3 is TGTGCCAGCAGCCAGATGGGACATTTCTACGAGCAGTACTTC. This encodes CASSQMGHFYEQYF.

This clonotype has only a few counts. Here the CDR3 DNA reads TGTGCCAGCAGCTCCCAGGCAGGCCTCCGATACGAGCAGTACTTC. Translating it yields CASSSQAGLRYEQYF. The chain has TRBV11-2 and TRBJ2-7; D ambiguous. Trimming pared 4 bases from V and 4 bases from J, leaving 17 bases between. The CDR3 has 15 amino acids. Germline V gene sequence: CDR1 SGHAT, CDR2 FQNNGV.

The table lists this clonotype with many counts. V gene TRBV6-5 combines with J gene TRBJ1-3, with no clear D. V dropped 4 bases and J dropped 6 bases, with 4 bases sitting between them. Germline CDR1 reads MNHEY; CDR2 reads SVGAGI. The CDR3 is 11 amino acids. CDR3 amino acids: CASSSANTIYF. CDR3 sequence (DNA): TGTGCCAGCAGTTCAGCAAACACCATATATTTT.

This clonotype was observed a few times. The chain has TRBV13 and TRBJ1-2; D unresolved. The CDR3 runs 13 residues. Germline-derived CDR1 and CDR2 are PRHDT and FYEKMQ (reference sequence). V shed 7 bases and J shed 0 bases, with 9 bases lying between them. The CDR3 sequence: CASKDQANYGYTF. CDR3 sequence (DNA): TGTGCCAGCAAGGATCAAGCTAACTATGGCTACACCTTC.

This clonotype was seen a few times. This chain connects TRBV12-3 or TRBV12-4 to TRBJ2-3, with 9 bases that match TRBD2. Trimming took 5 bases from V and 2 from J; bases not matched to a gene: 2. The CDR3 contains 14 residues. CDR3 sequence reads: CASSERGDTDTQYF. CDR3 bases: TGTGCCAGCAGTGAGCGGGGGGACACAGATACGCAGTATTTT.

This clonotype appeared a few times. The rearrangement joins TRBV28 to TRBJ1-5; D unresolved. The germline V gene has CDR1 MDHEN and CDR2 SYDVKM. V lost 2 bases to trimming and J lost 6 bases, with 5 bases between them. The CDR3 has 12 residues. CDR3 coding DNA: TGTGCCAGCAGTTTAGTTGGTCAGCCCCAGCATTTT. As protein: CASSLVGQPQHF.

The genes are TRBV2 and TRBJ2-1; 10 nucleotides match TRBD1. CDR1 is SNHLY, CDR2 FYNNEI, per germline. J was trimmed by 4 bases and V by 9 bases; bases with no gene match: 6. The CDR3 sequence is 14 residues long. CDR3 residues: CARETGGAYNEQFF. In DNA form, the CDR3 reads TGTGCCAGGGAGACAGGGGGCGCGTACAATGAGCAGTTCTTC. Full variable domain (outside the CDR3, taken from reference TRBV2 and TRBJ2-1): EPEVTQTPSHQVTQMGQEVILRCVPISNHLYFYWYRQILGQKVEFLVSFYNNEISEKSEIFDDQFSVERPDGSNFTLKIRSTKLEDSAMYFCARETGGAYNEQFFGPGTRLTVL.

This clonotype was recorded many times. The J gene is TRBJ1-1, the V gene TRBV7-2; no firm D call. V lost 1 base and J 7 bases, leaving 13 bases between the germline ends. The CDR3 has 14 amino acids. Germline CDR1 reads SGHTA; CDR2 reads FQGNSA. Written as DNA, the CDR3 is TGTGCCAGCAGCTTAGATTGGTTTACCGGTGAAGCTTTCTTT. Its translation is CASSLDWFTGEAFF.

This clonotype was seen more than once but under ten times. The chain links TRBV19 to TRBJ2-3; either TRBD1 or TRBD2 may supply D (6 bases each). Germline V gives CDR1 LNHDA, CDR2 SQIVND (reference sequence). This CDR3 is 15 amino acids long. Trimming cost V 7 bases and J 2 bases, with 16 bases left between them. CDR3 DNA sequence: TGTGCCAGTAAGGCTAGGGGGGAGCCCACAGATACGCAGTATTTT. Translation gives CASKARGEPTDTQYF.

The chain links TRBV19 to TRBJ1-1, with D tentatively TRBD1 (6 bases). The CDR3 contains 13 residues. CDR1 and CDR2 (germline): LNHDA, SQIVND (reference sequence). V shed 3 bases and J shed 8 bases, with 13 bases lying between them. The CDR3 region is CASSIVGGLEAFF. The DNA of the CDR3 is TGTGCCAGTAGTATCGTAGGGGGACTGGAAGCTTTCTTT.

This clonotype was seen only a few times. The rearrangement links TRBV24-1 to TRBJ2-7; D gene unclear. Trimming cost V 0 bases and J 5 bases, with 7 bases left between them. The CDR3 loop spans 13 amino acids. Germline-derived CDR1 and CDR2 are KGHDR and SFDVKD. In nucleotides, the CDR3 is TGTGCCACCAGTGATTTGTTTGGGGACGAGCAGTACTTC. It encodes CATSDLFGDEQYF.

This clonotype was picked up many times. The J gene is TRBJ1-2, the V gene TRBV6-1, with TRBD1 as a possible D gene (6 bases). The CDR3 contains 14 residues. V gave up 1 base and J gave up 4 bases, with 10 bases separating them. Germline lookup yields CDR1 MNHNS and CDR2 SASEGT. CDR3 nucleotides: TGTGCCAGCAGTGAAGAGGGGGAAACCTATGGCTACACCTTC. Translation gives CASSEEGETYGYTF.

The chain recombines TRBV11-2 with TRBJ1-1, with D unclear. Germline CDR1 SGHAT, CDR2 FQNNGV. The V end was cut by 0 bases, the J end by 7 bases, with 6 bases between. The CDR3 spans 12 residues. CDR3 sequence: CASSLEKGEAFF. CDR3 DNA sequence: TGTGCCAGCAGCTTAGAGAAGGGTGAAGCTTTCTTT.

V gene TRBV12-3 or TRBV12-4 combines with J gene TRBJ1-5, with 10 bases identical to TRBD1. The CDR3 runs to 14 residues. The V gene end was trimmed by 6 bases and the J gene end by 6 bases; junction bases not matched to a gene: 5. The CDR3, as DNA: TGTGCCAGCAGCCAGACAGGGGGCACTCAGCCCCAGCATTTT. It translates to CASSQTGGTQPQHF.

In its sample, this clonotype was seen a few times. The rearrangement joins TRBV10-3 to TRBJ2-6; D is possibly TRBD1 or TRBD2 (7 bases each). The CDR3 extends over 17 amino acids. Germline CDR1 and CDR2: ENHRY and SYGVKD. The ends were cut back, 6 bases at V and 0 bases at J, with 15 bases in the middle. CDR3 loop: CAIRREGALSGANVLTF. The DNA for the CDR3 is TGTGCCATCAGGAGGGAGGGGGCCCTCTCTGGGGCCAACGTCCTGACTTTC.

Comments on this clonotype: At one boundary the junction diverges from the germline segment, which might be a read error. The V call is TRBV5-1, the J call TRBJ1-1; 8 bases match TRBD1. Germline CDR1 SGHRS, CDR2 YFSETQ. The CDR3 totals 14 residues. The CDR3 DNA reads TGCGCCAGCAGCTTGACAGGGGGTCCCACTGAAGCCTTCTTT. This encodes CASSLTGGPTEAFF.

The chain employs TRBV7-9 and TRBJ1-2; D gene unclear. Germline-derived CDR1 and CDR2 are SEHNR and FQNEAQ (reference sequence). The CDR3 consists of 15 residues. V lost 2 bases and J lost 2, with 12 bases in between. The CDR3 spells CASSLTFRSNYGYTF. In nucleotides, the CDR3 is TGTGCCAGCAGCTTAACTTTCCGGAGCAACTATGGCTACACCTTC. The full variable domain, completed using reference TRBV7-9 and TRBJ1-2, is DTGVSQNPRHKITKRGQNVTFRCDPISEHNRLYWYRQTLGQGPEFLTYFQNEAQLEKSRLLSDRFSAERPKGSFSTLEIQRTEQGDSAMYLCASSLTFRSNYGYTFGSGTRLTVV.

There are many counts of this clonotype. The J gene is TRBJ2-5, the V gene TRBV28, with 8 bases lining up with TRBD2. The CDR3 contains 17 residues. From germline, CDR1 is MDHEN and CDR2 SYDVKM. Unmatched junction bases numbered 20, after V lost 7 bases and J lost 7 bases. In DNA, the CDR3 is TGTGCCAGCATGGTAACGCGGGAGCGGGGGATAAGATGGACCCAGTACTTC. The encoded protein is CASMVTRERGIRWTQYF.

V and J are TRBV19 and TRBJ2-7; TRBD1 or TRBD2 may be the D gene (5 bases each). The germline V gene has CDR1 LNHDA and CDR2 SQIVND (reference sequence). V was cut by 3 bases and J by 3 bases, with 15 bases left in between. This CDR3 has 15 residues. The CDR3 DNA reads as TGTGCCAGTAGTATCGGGGCAGACGAACTCTACGAGCAGTACTTC. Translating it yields CASSIGADELYEQYF.

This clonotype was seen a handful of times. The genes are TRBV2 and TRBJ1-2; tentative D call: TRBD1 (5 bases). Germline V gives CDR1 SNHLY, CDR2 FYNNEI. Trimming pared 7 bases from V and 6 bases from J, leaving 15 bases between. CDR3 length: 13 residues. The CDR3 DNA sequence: TGTGCCAGCACCCGGGACGGATACGATGGCTACACCTTC. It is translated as CASTRDGYDGYTF. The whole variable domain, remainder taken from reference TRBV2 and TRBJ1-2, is EPEVTQTPSHQVTQMGQEVILRCVPISNHLYFYWYRQILGQKVEFLVSFYNNEISEKSEIFDDQFSVERPDGSNFTLKIRSTKLEDSAMYFCASTRDGYDGYTFGSGTRLTVV.

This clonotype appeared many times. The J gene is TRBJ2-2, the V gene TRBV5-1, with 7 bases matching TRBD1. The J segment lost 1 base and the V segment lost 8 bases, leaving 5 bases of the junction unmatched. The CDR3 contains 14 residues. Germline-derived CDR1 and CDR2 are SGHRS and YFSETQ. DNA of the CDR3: TGCGCCAGTTCCGGGACAGTGAACACCGGGGAGCTGTTTTTT. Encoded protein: CASSGTVNTGELFF. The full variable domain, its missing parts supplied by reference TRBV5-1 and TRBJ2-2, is KAGVTQTPRYLIKTRGQQVTLSCSPISGHRSVSWYQQTPGQGLQFLFEYFSETQRNKGNFPGRFSGRQFSNSRSEMNVSTLELGDSALYLCASSGTVNTGELFFGEGSRLTVL.

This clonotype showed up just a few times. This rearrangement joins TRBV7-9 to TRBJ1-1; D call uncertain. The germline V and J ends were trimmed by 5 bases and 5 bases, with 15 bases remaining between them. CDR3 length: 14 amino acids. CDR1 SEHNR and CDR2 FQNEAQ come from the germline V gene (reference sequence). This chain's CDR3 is CASSPPFLGTEAFF. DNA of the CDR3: TGTGCCAGCAGCCCACCTTTTTTGGGGACTGAAGCTTTCTTT.

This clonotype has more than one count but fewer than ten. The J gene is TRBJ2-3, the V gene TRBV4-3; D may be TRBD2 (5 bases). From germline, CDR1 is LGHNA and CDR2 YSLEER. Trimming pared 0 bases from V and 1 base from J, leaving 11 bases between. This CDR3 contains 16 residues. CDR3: CASSQDTVRGTDTQYF. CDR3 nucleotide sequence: TGCGCCAGCAGCCAAGACACGGTGCGGGGCACAGATACGCAGTATTTT.

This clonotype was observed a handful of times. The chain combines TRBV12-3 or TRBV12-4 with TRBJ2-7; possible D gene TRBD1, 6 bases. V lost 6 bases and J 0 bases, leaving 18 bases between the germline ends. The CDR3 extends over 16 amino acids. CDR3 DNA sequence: TGTGCCAGCAGACCTCCCCTACAGGGAGTCTCCTACGAGCAGTACTTC. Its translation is CASRPPLQGVSYEQYF.

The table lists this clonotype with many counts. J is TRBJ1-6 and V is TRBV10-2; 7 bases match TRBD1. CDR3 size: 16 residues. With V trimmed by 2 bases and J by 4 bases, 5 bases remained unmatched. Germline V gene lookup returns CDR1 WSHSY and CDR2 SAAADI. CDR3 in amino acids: CASSEAAGGYNSPLHF. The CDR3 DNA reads TGCGCCAGCAGTGAGGCGGCAGGGGGTTATAATTCACCCCTCCACTTT.

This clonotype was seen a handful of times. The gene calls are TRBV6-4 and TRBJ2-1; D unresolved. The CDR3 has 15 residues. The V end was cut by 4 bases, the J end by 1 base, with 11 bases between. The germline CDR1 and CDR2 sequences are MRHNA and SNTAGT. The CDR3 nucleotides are TGTGCCAGCAGTGCCAGAGGTAATTCCTACAATGAGCAGTTCTTC. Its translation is CASSARGNSYNEQFF.